A selection of T cell receptor beta chains follows, all from one sample in a study of vaccination effects on CD4 cells after COVID-19. The antigens of these receptors remain unknown. Assay used: immunoSEQ multiplex PCR; TCRdb lists only in-frame clones, some missing. The data show about 73,000 clones, about four fifths seen once. This specimen consisted of CD4+ T cells from PBMCs cultured with SARS-CoV-2 spike peptides, obtained before COVID-19 vaccination. These receptor sequences come from a human donor who received a COVID-19 vaccine. CDR3s include the opening cysteine and the closing phenylalanine or tryptophan. A D gene is named only where the DNA matches it firmly. Expanded clones are given a class, and other clones once, few, many or no size at all.

size	V	D	J	DNA	CDR3
NA	TRBV5-1	NA	TRBJ1-3	TGCGCCAGCAGCAATCCTTCGGCGTCGGGAAACACCATATATTTT	CASSNPSASGNTIYF
few	TRBV5-1	NA	TRBJ2-1	TGCGCCAGCAGCTTGGCCATCCAGAGCTCCTACAATGAGCAGTTCTTC	CASSLAIQSSYNEQFF
NA	TRBV28	NA	TRBJ1-2	TGTGCCAGCAGTTTGTCCGGTAGAGGCTACACCTTC	CASSLSGRGYTF
NA	TRBV7-2	NA	TRBJ2-6	TGTGCCAGCAGCTTAGTTTGGGGGTCTGGGGCCAACGTCCTGACTTTC	CASSLVWGSGANVLTF
NA	TRBV25-1	TRBD1	TRBJ1-2	TGTGCCAGCTCATTTCCGGGACAGGGGATTAATGGCTACACCTTC	CASSFPGQGINGYTF
NA	TRBV6-4	NA	TRBJ2-1	TGTGCCAGCAGTGACGAGTCATTCAGTGAGCAGTTCTTC	CASSDESFSEQFF
few	TRBV5-1	NA	TRBJ1-6	TGCGCCAGCAGGGATTGGGAAACCTATAATTCACCCCTCCACTTT	CASRDWETYNSPLHF
NA	TRBV5-1	TRBD2	TRBJ2-5	TGCGCCAGCAGCTCCCCCCGGGGGGAGCAAGAGACCCAGTACTTC	CASSSPRGEQETQYF
NA	TRBV7-2	NA	TRBJ1-3	TGTGCCAGCAGCTTCCGGGACGGTGGAAACACCATATATTTT	CASSFRDGGNTIYF
NA	TRBV19	NA	TRBJ2-2	TGTGCCAGTAGTACCCGACGGCCAGGTACCGGGGAGCTGTTTTTT	CASSTRRPGTGELFF
once	TRBV19	NA	TRBJ2-1	TGTGCCAGTAGTATAGATCCCCCGGGACCCAACTACAATGAGCAGTTCTTC	CASSIDPPGPNYNEQFF
NA	TRBV18	TRBD1	TRBJ1-1	TGTGCCAGCTCACCACAGGGGGCGAACACTGAAGCTTTCTTT	CASSPQGANTEAFF
few	TRBV29-1	NA	TRBJ1-2	TGCAGCGTCCGGACAAGAGATGGCTACACCTTC	CSVRTRDGYTF
NA	TRBV6-5	TRBD1	TRBJ2-2	TGTGCCAGCAGTTCAGGACAGGGCCTCACCGGGGAGCTGTTTTTT	CASSSGQGLTGELFF
NA	TRBV3-1/TRBV3-2	NA	TRBJ2-2	TGTGCCAGCAGCCAAGTCGGCAGAACGAACACCGGGGAGCTGTTTTTT	CASSQVGRTNTGELFF
NA	TRBV11-2	NA	TRBJ2-3	TGTGCCAGCAGCTTCATAGATACGCAGTATTTT	CASSFIDTQYF